This section outlines one T cell receptor beta chain sequence together with its context. The target antigen is unknown. The data are from a study of CD8 T cells in ankylosing spondylitis. Study results and limitations: As for the disease-linked clones, they showed a CD8+ phenotype and occurred at relatively low frequencies in peripheral blood. About 8 highly homologous variants made up a TCR beta motif that seemed to typify ankylosing spondylitis blood. Disease-linked clones reportedly showed significant enrichment in matched ankylosing spondylitis synovial fluid. Past studies reported some motif variants in reactive arthritis synovial fluid and blood.

The V gene's germline CDR1 is DFQATT and CDR2 SNEGSKA (reference sequence). The length of the CDR3 is 16 residues. The V segment lost 2 bases and the J segment 3 bases; nucleotides outside the gene matches: 9. Quantitative molecular-barcoded 5'-RACE generated the TCR beta libraries. MiXCR, run by TCRdb on the 5' RACE reads, gives a single entry per CDR3 protein. The profile shows about 130,000 distinct CDR3 sequences, about 15% of them singletons. The V call is TRBV20-1, the J call TRBJ2-7, with TRBD2 matching over 11 bases. Sequenced material: blood, either unsorted or a sorted T cell fraction (not recorded which). The clonotype originates from a male donor with ankylosing spondylitis. The CDR3 here is CSARPLAGGLYYEQYF. DNA for the CDR3: TGCAGTGCTAGACCCCTAGCGGGAGGCCTGTACTACGAGCAGTACTTC.